A single sample is the source of the 23 T cell receptor beta chains below, sequenced in a study of T cell changes during pregnancy in multiple sclerosis (dated by TCRdb to about 2019). The library was obtained by the immunoSEQ multiplex PCR assay. Drawn from immuneACCESS, this table holds only the in-frame rearrangements with V and J called that TCRdb kept. Clones are partly lost; checked studies trace under half to an unresolved V gene and leave the rest unexplained. Counted in this sample were tens of thousands of clones; around 90% of them appeared once. Together, the top ten hold 0.74% of the sample. The source material was CD4+ T cells from peripheral blood mononuclear cells, sampled in the first trimester of pregnancy. The receptors were sampled from a female donor in good health, enrolled as a control in a pregnancy study.

This clone was seen only once. The rearrangement uses TRBV29-1 and TRBJ1-1; D not resolved. V lost 1 base to trimming and J lost 3 bases, with 9 bases between them. The germline gives CDR1 SQVTM, CDR2 ANQGSEA. The CDR3 spans 13 residues. CDR3 bases: TGCAGCGTTGAAGTACGGGGTTACACTGAAGCTTTCTTT. Its protein product is CSVEVRGYTEAFF.

The chain is built from TRBV6-1 and TRBJ2-5; maybe TRBD2 (5 bases). V lost 2 bases and J 5 bases, leaving 15 bases between the germline ends. This CDR3 is 15 amino acids long. Germline CDR1 MNHNS, CDR2 SASEGT. CDR3 bases: TGTGCCAGCAGTGAACTTGGGGAGTCCAGCGAGACCCAGTACTTC. This sequence encodes CASSELGESSETQYF.

The chain joins TRBV6-6 to TRBJ2-1; D is perhaps TRBD2 (7 bases). The CDR3 sequence is 16 residues long. Trimming cost V 5 bases and J 6 bases, with 20 bases left between them. Germline CDR1 and CDR2: MNHNY and SVGAGI (reference sequence). CDR3 bases: TGTGCCAGCAGTCCTAGAGCTTTGGGGGGGCGCAATGAGCAGTTCTTC. It codes for CASSPRALGGRNEQFF.

Concerning this clone: One junction end does not reproduce the germline sequence, and a read error may be involved. V gene TRBV28 combines with J gene TRBJ2-4; 9 nucleotides match TRBD1. This CDR3 has 15 residues. Per germline, CDR1 MDHEN and CDR2 SYDVKM. CDR3 in amino acids: CASSSQLGQGLEGTF. CDR3 in DNA: TGTGCCAGCAGTTCCCAATTGGGACAGGGTCTAGAGGGGACCTTC. Drawing the rest from reference TRBV28 and TRBJ2-4, the complete variable domain is DVKVTQSSRYLVKRTGEKVFLECVQDMDHENMFWYRQDPGLGLRLIYFSYDVKMKEKGDIPEGYSVSREKKERFSLILESASTNQTSMYLCASSSQLGQGLEGTFGAGTRLSVL.

CDR3 nucleotide sequence: TGTGCCAGCAGCCTCCCCGGGTGGGAGGGCCGAGCTGAGCAGTTCTTC. Protein: CASSLPGWEGRAEQFF. V is TRBV5-4 and J is TRBJ2-1; 7 bases map to TRBD2. This CDR3 spans 16 amino acids. Germline CDR1 is SGHNT and CDR2 is YYREEE (reference sequence). V was pared by 4 bases and J by 9 bases, with 16 bases of the junction left unmatched.

The rearrangement joins TRBV2 to TRBJ1-5, with 10 bases that match TRBD1. The V gene end was trimmed by 6 bases and the J gene end by 2 bases; junction bases not matched to a gene: 4. The CDR3 length is 15 residues. CDR1 is SNHLY, CDR2 FYNNEI, per germline. CDR3 in DNA: TGTGCCAGCAGGGACGGGACAGGGGGCAATCAGCCCCAGCATTTT. Translated: CASRDGTGGNQPQHF.

The V and J genes are TRBV6-5 and TRBJ2-2; tentative D call: TRBD1 (6 bases). Germline CDR1 reads MNHEY; CDR2 reads SVGAGI. The germline V and J ends were trimmed by 6 bases and 7 bases, with 9 bases remaining between them. The CDR3 consists of 12 residues. CDR3 loop: CASSQGYGELFF. As DNA, the CDR3 is TGTGCCAGCAGCCAGGGGTACGGGGAGCTGTTTTTT.

J is TRBJ2-7 and V is TRBV25-1, with 7 bases that match TRBD1. V dropped 5 bases and J dropped 0; count of bases not matched to a gene: 7. Germline V gene lookup returns CDR1 MGHDK and CDR2 SYGVNS. The CDR3 sequence is 15 residues long. CDR3 residues: CASSRQGKSSYEQYF. The DNA of the CDR3 is TGTGCCAGCAGTAGACAGGGAAAAAGCTCCTACGAGCAGTACTTC.

V gene TRBV10-3 combines with J gene TRBJ2-1; 9 bases are a match to TRBD2. There are 15 residues in the CDR3. With V trimmed by 4 bases and J by 10 bases, 11 bases remained unmatched. Germline values: CDR1 ENHRY, CDR2 SYGVKD. This CDR3 reads CAISGPSGVGREQFF. CDR3 coding DNA: TGTGCCATCAGTGGGCCTAGCGGGGTCGGGAGGGAGCAGTTCTTC.

The V and J genes are TRBV10-2 and TRBJ2-7; D not resolved. V was trimmed by 5 bases and J by 1 base, leaving 6 bases between them. The germline CDR1 and CDR2 sequences are WSHSY and SAAADI. This CDR3 comprises 12 residues. For the CDR3, the DNA is TGCGCCAGCAGTAGTACATCCTACGAGCAGTACTTC. Translating gives CASSSTSYEQYF.

This clone has just one count. This chain joins TRBV20-1 and TRBJ2-1, with unresolved D. Per germline, CDR1 DFQATT and CDR2 SNEGSKA (reference sequence). Trimming cost V 6 bases and J 9 bases, with 12 bases left between them. The length of the CDR3 is 11 residues. For the CDR3, the DNA is TGCAGTGCCCAGGCTGAGACTGAGCAGTTCTTC. This sequence encodes CSAQAETEQFF.

This rearrangement joins TRBV5-4 to TRBJ2-2; unclear D gene. Germline CDR1 reads SGHNT; CDR2 reads YYREEE (reference sequence). The CDR3 extends over 13 amino acids. V lost 0 bases and J 5 bases, leaving 5 bases between the germline ends. The chain's CDR3 is CASSLDRTGELFF. The CDR3 nucleotides read TGTGCCAGCAGCTTGGACAGAACCGGGGAGCTGTTTTTT.

CDR3 in amino acids: CASSPWQGDGYTF. Here the CDR3 DNA reads TGTGCCAGCTCACCATGGCAGGGGGATGGCTACACCTTC. The chain joins TRBV18 to TRBJ1-2; 7 nucleotides match TRBD1. V shed 2 bases and J 6 bases; nucleotides not matched to a gene: 3. From germline, CDR1 is KGHSH and CDR2 LQKENI. There are 13 residues in the CDR3.

The V and J genes are TRBV27 and TRBJ2-2, with 9 bases fitting TRBD1. The CDR3 covers 16 residues. With 6 bases clipped from V and 6 bases from J, the junction kept 11 bases outside the gene matches. The germline gives CDR1 MNHEY, CDR2 SMNVEV (reference sequence). For the CDR3, the DNA is TGTGCCAGCAGCTCTGCCGGGACAGGGTGGGCCGGGGAGCTGTTTTTT. Its translation is CASSSAGTGWAGELFF.

The CDR3 loop is CSVAPFDGGTEAFF. For the CDR3, the DNA is TGCAGCGTTGCCCCCTTTGACGGGGGCACTGAAGCTTTCTTT. The chain is built from TRBV29-1 and TRBJ1-1; D is possibly TRBD1 (5 bases). The CDR3 extends over 14 amino acids. Per the germline V gene, CDR1 is SQVTM and CDR2 is ANQGSEA. Deletions cut 4 bases from V and 4 bases from J, with 16 bases between.

The CDR3 bases are TGTGCCAGCAGCTCCAGTGCCGGGATTCGTACAACCGGGGAGCTGTTTTTT. It translates to CASSSSAGIRTTGELFF. The chain couples TRBV7-9 to TRBJ2-2, with a possible D match to TRBD2 (5 bases). The ends were cut back, 4 bases at V and 5 bases at J, with 20 bases in the middle. Germline V CDR1 and CDR2: SEHNR, FQNEAQ (reference sequence). The CDR3 is 17 amino acids.

V is TRBV5-1 and J is TRBJ2-5; D gene uncertain. This CDR3 region has 13 residues. Germline V gene lookup returns CDR1 SGHRS and CDR2 YFSETQ. The V end lost 0 bases, the J end lost 4 bases, and 7 bases lay between the germline ends. In DNA form, the CDR3 reads TGCGCCAGCAGCTTGGGGTCCGGAGAGACCCAGTACTTC. Residues: CASSLGSGETQYF.

J is TRBJ2-3 and V is TRBV19; 13 nucleotides agree with TRBD2. CDR1 LNHDA and CDR2 SQIVND come from the germline V gene (reference sequence). The CDR3 spans 18 residues. Trimming cost V 3 bases and J 4 bases; bases outside gene matches: 10. CDR3 in amino acids: CASSMGTSGIRGADTQYF. The CDR3, as DNA: TGTGCCAGTAGTATGGGGACTAGCGGGATCCGAGGCGCAGATACGCAGTATTTT.

The sample holds one count of this clone. The chain uses TRBV9 and TRBJ2-2; D possibly corresponds to TRBD1 (6 bases). The CDR3 length is 14 residues. The V gene's germline CDR1 is SGDLS and CDR2 YYNGEE. V was trimmed by 6 bases and J by 2 bases, leaving 11 bases between them. The CDR3 loop is CASTGQPNTGELFF. The CDR3 DNA is TGTGCCAGCACCGGACAGCCCAACACCGGGGAGCTGTTTTTT.

The rearrangement uses TRBV5-1 and TRBJ1-3; D may be TRBD1 (6 bases). V gave up 2 bases and J gave up 4 bases, with 7 bases separating them. Germline V lookup: CDR1 SGHRS, CDR2 YFSETQ. This CDR3 has 13 amino acids. The CDR3 coding sequence is TGCGCCAGCAGCTTCGGACAGGGAAACACCATATATTTT. It codes for CASSFGQGNTIYF. Complete variable domain (other parts from reference TRBV5-1 and TRBJ1-3): KAGVTQTPRYLIKTRGQQVTLSCSPISGHRSVSWYQQTPGQGLQFLFEYFSETQRNKGNFPGRFSGRQFSNSRSEMNVSTLELGDSALYLCASSFGQGNTIYFGEGSWLTVV.

The V and J genes are TRBV5-1 and TRBJ2-5, with TRBD2 as a possible D gene (6 bases). The CDR3 is 14 residues long. The germline gives CDR1 SGHRS, CDR2 YFSETQ. The germline V and J ends were trimmed by 2 bases and 5 bases, with 13 bases remaining between them. The CDR3 coding sequence is TGCGCCAGCAGCTTAAGCAGGGCGGGGGAGACCCAGTACTTC. Protein sequence: CASSLSRAGETQYF.

The chain employs TRBV6-5 and TRBJ1-5; perhaps TRBD1 as D (6 bases). This CDR3 is 15 amino acids long. V was cut by 5 bases and J by 4 bases, with 15 bases left in between. Germline loops: CDR1 MNHEY, CDR2 SVGAGI. For the CDR3, the DNA is TGTGCCAGCAGTGCTCATAGGGGGGGAAATCAGCCCCAGCATTTT. Translation: CASSAHRGGNQPQHF.

This chain uses TRBV7-8 with TRBJ2-3; 13 bases match TRBD2. Germline CDR1 SGHVS, CDR2 FQNEAQ. The CDR3 totals 17 residues. V lost 5 bases, J lost 4 bases, and 9 bases stayed unmatched. This CDR3 reads CASSRRTSGGIADTQYF. CDR3 bases: TGTGCCAGCAGCCGCCGGACTAGCGGGGGTATTGCAGATACGCAGTATTTT.